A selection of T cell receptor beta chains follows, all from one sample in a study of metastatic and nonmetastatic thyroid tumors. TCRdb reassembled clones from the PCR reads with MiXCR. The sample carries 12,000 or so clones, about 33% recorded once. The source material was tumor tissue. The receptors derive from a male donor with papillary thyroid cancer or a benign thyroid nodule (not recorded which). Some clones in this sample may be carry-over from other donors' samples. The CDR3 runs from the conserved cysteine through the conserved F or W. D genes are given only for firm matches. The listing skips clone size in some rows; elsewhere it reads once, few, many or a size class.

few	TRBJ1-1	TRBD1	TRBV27	TGTGCCAGCAGTTTGAACAGGGGGACCAAAGCTTTCTTT	CASSLNRGTKAFF
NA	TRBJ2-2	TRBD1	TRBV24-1	TGTGCCACCAGTGATGCCGGACAGGTGGGGAAAACCGGGGAGCTGTTTTTT	CATSDAGQVGKTGELFF
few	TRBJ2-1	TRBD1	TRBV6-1	TGTGCCAGCAGACCCTCCGGGACAGACAATGAGCAGTTCTTC	CASRPSGTDNEQFF
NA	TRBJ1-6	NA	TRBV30	TGTGCCTGGAGTGGCCGCTATACACCCCTCCACTTT	CAWSGRYTPLHF
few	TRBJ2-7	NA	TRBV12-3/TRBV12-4	TGTGCCAGCAGTTCGGACAGATTCTACGAGCAGTACTTC	CASSSDRFYEQYF
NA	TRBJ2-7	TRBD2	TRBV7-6	TGTGCCAGCAGCGAGTGGGTAGCGGGCGGTGTCTACGAGCAGTACTTC	CASSEWVAGGVYEQYF
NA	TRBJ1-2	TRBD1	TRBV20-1	TGCAGTGCTAGAGAAGCGGGACAGGGTGACTATGGCTACACCTTC	CSAREAGQGDYGYTF
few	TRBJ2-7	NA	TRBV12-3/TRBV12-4	TGTGCCAGCAGTTTAGCACAGGGTTCCGCCGAGCAGTACTTC	CASSLAQGSAEQYF
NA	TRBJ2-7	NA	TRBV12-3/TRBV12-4	TGTGCCAGCAGTTTAGGGGGGAGCTCACCCTACGAGCAGTACTTC	CASSLGGSSPYEQYF
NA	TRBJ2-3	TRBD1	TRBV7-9	TGTGCCAGCAGCCACCGACAGGGAAGCACAGATACGCAGTATTTT	CASSHRQGSTDTQYF
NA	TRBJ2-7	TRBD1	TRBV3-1	TGTGCCAGCAGCCAGTACGGGACAGGGGACTACGAGCAGTACTTC	CASSQYGTGDYEQYF
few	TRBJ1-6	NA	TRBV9	TGTGCCAGCAGCGTCGGCCCCCAGAATTCACCCCTCCACTTT	CASSVGPQNSPLHF
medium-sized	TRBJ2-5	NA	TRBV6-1	TGTGCCAGCAGTTCGCCGAACCAGGTACAAGAGACCCAGTACTTC	CASSSPNQVQETQYF